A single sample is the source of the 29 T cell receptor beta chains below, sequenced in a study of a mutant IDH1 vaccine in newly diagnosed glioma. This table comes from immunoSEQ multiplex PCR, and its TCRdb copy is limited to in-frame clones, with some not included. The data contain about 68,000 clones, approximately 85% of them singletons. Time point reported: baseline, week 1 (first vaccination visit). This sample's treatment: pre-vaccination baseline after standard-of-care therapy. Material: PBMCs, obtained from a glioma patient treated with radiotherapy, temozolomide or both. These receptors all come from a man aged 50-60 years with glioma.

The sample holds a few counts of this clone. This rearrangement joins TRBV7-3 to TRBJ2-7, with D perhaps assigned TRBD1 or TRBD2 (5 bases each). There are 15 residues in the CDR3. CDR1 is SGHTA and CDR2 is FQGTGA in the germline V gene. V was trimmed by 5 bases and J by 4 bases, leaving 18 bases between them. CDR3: CASSMGQGEAYEQYF. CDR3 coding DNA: TGTGCCAGCAGCATGGGGCAGGGAGAGGCATACGAGCAGTACTTC.

The CDR3 DNA sequence: TGTGCCAGTAGTATCGACAGGCTCCCTAATGAAAAACTGTTTTTT. It encodes CASSIDRLPNEKLFF. The chain links TRBV19 to TRBJ1-4; D is perhaps TRBD1 (6 bases). Germline V gene lookup returns CDR1 LNHDA and CDR2 SQIVND (reference sequence). The length of the CDR3 is 15 residues. V lost 3 bases to trimming and J lost 3 bases, with 11 bases between them. Looking up the rest from reference TRBV19 and TRBJ1-4 gives the full variable domain: DGGITQSPKYLFRKEGQNVTLSCEQNLNHDAMYWYRQDPGQGLRLIYYSQIVNDFQKGDIAEGYSVSREKKESFPLTVTSAQKNPTAFYLCASSIDRLPNEKLFFGSGTQLSVL.

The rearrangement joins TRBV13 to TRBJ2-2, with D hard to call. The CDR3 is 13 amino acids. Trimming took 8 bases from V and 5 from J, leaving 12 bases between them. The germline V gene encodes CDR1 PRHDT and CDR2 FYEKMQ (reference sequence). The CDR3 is CASVDVGTGELFF. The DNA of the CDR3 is TGTGCCAGCGTGGATGTTGGGACCGGGGAGCTGTTTTTT.

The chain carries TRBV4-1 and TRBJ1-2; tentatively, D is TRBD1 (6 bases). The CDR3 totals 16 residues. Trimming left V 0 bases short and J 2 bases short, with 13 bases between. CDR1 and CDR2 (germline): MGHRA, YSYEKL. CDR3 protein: CASSQDRRGTNYGYTF. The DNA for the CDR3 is TGCGCCAGCAGCCAAGATCGAAGAGGGACAAACTATGGCTACACCTTC.

DNA for the CDR3: TGTGCCAGCAGCTCGCAGGGGGCGAAAACAGATACGCAGTATTTT. Translated: CASSSQGAKTDTQYF. The chain couples TRBV7-3 to TRBJ2-3, with 8 bases aligning to TRBD1. The CDR3 has 15 residues. The germline V gene encodes CDR1 SGHTA and CDR2 FQGTGA. Losses at the gene ends were 4 bases for V and 3 bases for J; bases not matched to a gene: 6. Full variable domain (remainder filled in from reference TRBV7-3 and TRBJ2-3): GAGVSQTPSNKVTEKGKYVELRCDPISGHTALYWYRQSLGQGPEFLIYFQGTGAADDSGLPNDRFFAVRPEGSVSTLKIQRTERGDSAVYLCASSSQGAKTDTQYFGPGTRLTVL.

The CDR3 coding sequence is TGTGCCAGCAGCTTGGGCCGCAATCAGCCCCAGCATTTT. Residues: CASSLGRNQPQHF. V usage is TRBV7-2 and J usage is TRBJ1-5; D not certain. This CDR3 is 13 amino acids long. Germline V lookup: CDR1 SGHTA, CDR2 FQGNSA. The ends were cut back, 3 bases at V and 2 bases at J, with 5 bases in the middle. Full variable domain (rest looked up from reference TRBV7-2 and TRBJ1-5): GAGVSQSPSNKVTEKGKDVELRCDPISGHTALYWYRQSLGQGLEFLIYFQGNSAPDKSGLPSDRFSAERTGGSVSTLTIQRTQQEDSAVYLCASSLGRNQPQHFGDGTRLSIL.

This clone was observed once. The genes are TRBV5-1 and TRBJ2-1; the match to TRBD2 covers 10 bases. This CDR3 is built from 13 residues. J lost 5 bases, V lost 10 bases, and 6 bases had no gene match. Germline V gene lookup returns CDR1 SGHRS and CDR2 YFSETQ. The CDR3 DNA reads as TGCGCCGCCAGCGGGGGGGATAACAATGAGCAGTTCTTC. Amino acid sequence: CAASGGDNNEQFF.

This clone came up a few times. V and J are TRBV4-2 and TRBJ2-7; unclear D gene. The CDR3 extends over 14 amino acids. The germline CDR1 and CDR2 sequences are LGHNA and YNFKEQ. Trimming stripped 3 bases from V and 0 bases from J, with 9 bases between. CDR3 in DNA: TGTGCCAGCAGCCATACCTACGGCTCCTACGAGCAGTACTTC. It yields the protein CASSHTYGSYEQYF.

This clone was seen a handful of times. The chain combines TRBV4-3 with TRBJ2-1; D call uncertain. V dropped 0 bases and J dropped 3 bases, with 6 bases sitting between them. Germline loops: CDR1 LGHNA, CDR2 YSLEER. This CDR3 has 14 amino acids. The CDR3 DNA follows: TGCGCCAGCAGCCAAGATAGGCGCTACAATGAGCAGTTCTTC. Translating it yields CASSQDRRYNEQFF.

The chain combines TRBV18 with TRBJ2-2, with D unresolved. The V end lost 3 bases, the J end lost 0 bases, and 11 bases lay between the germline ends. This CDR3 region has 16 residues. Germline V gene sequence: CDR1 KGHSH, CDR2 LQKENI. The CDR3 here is CASSPQRLPNTGELFF. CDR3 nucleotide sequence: TGTGCCAGCTCACCCCAGAGACTCCCGAACACCGGGGAGCTGTTTTTT. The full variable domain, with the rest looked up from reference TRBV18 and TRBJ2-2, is NAGVMQNPRHLVRRRGQEARLRCSPMKGHSHVYWYRQLPEEGLKFMVYLQKENIIDESGMPKERFSAEFPKEGPSILRIQQVVRGDSAAYFCASSPQRLPNTGELFFGEGSRLTVL.

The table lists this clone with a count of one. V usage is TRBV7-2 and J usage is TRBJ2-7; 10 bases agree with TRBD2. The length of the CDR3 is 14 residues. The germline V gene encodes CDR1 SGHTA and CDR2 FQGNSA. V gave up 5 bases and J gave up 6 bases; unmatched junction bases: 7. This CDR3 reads CASSLSGGPGEQYF. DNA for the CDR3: TGTGCCAGCAGCCTTAGCGGGGGGCCGGGCGAGCAGTACTTC.

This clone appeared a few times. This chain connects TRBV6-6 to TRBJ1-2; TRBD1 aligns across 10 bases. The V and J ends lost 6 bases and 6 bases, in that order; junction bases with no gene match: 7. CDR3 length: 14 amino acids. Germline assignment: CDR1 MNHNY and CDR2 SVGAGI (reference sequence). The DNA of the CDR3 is TGTGCCAGCAGGACCGGGACAGGGGAGAATGGCTACACCTTC. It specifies CASRTGTGENGYTF.

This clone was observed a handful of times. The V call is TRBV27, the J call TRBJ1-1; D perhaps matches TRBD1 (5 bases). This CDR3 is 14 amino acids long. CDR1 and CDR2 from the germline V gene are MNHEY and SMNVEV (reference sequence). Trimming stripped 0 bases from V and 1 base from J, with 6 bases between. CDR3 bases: TGTGCCAGCAGTTTATCGGGGGGGAACACTGAAGCTTTCTTT. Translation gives CASSLSGGNTEAFF.

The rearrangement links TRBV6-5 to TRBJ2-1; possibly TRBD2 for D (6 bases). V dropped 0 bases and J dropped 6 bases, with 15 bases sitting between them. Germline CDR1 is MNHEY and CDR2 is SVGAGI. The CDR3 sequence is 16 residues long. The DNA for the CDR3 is TGTGCCAGCAGTTACTCCCCGGGGGATCATTCCAATGAGCAGTTCTTC. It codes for CASSYSPGDHSNEQFF.

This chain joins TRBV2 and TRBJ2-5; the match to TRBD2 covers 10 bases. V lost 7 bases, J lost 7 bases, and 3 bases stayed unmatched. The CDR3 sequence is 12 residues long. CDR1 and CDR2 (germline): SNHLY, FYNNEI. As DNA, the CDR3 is TGTGCCAGCAAAGCGGGGGGGGTGACCCAGTACTTC. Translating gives CASKAGGVTQYF.

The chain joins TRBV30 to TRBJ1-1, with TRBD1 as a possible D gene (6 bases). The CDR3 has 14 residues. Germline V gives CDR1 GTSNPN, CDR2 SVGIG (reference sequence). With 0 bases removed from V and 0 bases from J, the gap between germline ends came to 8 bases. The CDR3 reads CAWSVGQLNTEAFF. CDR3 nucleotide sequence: TGTGCCTGGAGTGTTGGACAGCTGAACACTGAAGCTTTCTTT.

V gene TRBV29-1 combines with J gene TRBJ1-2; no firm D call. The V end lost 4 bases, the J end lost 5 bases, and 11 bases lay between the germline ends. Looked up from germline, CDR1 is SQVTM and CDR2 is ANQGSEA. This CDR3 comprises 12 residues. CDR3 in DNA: TGCAGCGTTGGGATGGAGTTTTATGGCTACACCTTC. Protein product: CSVGMEFYGYTF.

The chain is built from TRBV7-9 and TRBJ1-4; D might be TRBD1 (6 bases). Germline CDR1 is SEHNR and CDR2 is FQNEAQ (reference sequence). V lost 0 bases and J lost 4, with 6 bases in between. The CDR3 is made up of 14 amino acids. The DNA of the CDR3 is TGTGCCAGCAGCTTAGCAGGGGGTAATGAAAAACTGTTTTTT. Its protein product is CASSLAGGNEKLFF. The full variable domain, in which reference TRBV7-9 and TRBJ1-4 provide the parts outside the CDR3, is DTGVSQNPRHKITKRGQNVTFRCDPISEHNRLYWYRQTLGQGPEFLTYFQNEAQLEKSRLLSDRFSAERPKGSFSTLEIQRTEQGDSAMYLCASSLAGGNEKLFFGSGTQLSVL.

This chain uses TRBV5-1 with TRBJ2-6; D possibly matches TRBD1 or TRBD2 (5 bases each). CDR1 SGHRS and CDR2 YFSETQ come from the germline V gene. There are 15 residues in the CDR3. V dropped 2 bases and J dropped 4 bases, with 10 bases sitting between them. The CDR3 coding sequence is TGCGCCAGCAGCTTCCGGGACCCGGGGGCCAACGTCCTGACTTTC. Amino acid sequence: CASSFRDPGANVLTF.

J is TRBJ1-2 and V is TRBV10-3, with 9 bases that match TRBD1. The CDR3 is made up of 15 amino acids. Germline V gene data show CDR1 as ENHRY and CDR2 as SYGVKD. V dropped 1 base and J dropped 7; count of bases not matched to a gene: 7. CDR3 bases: TGTGCCATCAGTGAGTATCGCGGGACAGGGTCTGGCTACACCTTC. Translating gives CAISEYRGTGSGYTF.

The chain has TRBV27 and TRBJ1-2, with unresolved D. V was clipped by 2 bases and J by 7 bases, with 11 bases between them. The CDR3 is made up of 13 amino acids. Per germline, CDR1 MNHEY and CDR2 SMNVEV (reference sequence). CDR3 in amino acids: CASSLGPGVGYTF. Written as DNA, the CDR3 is TGTGCCAGCAGTTTAGGGCCTGGGGTTGGCTACACCTTC.

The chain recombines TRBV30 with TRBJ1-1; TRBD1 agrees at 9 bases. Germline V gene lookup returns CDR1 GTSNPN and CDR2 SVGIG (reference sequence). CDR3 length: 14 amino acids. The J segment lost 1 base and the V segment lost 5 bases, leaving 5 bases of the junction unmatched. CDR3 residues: CAWDRDRANTEAFF. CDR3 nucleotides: TGTGCCTGGGATAGGGACAGGGCGAACACTGAAGCTTTCTTT.

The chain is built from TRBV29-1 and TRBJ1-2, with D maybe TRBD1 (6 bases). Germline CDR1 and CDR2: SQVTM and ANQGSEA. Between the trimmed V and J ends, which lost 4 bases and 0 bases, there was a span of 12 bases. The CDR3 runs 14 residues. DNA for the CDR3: TGCAGCGTTGTACTGGGGGCCTCTAACTATGGCTACACCTTC. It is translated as CSVVLGASNYGYTF.

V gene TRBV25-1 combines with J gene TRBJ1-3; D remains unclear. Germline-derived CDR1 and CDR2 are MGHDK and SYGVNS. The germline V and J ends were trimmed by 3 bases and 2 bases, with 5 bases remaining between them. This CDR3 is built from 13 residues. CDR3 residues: CASSEPAGNTIYF. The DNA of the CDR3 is TGTGCCAGCAGTGAGCCCGCTGGAAACACCATATATTTT.

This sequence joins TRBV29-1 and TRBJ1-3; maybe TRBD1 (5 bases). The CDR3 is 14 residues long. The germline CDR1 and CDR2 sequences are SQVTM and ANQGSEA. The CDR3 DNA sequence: TGCAGTGCACTAACAGGCATCTCTGGAAACACCATATATTTT. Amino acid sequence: CSALTGISGNTIYF.

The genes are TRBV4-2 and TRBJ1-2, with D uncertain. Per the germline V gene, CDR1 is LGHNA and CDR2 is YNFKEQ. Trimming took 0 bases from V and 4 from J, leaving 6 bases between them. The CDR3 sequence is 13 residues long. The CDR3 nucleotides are TGTGCCAGCAGCCAAGATCTTCGCTATGGCTACACCTTC. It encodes CASSQDLRYGYTF.

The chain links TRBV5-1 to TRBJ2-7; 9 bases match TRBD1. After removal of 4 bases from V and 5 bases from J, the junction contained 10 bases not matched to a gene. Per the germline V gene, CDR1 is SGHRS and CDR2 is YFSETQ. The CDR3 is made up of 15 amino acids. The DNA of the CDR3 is TGCGCCAGCAGCAAGGTAGACAGGGGGTACGACGAGCAGTACTTC. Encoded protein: CASSKVDRGYDEQYF. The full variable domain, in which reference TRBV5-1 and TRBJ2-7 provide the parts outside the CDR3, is KAGVTQTPRYLIKTRGQQVTLSCSPISGHRSVSWYQQTPGQGLQFLFEYFSETQRNKGNFPGRFSGRQFSNSRSEMNVSTLELGDSALYLCASSKVDRGYDEQYFGPGTRLTVT.

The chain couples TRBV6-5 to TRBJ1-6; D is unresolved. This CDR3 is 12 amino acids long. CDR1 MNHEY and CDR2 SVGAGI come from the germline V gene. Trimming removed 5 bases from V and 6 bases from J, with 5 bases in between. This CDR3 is CASSRINSPLHF. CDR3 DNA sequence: TGTGCCAGCAGTCGTATTAATTCACCCCTCCACTTT.

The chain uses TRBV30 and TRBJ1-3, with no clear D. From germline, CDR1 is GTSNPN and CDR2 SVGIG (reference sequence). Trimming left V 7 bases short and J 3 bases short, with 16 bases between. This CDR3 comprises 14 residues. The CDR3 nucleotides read TGTGCCTCAGACATGTCAGGACTTGGAAACACCATATATTTT. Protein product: CASDMSGLGNTIYF.